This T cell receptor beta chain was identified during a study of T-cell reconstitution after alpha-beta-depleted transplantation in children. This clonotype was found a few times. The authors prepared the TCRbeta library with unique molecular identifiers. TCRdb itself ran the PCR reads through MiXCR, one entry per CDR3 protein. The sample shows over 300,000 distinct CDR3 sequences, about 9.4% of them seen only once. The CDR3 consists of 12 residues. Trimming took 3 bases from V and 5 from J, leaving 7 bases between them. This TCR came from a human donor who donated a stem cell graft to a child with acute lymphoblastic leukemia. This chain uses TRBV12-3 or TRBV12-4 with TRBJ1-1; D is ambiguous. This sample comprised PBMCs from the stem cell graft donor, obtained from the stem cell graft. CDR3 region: CASSLGLTEAFF. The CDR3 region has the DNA TGTGCCAGCAGTTTGGGATTGACTGAAGCTTTCTTT.